This T cell receptor (beta chain) was recovered during a study of siplizumab effects on memory and regulatory T cells. Study-wide findings and caveats: The study found naive T cells seemingly more diverse than memory cells and seemingly major alloresponse contributors. Assignment of a naive or memory phenotype failed for roughly 75-95% of the proliferating CD4+ or CD8+ clones. The alloreactive clones that mapped to unstimulated subsets made up only a minor fraction.

Points on this clone: Antigen specificity is unknown.

The germline CDR1 and CDR2 sequences are SGDLS and YYNGEE. J lost 4 bases, V lost 5 bases, and 12 bases had no gene match. The CDR3 covers 15 residues. The data were produced by immunoSEQ multiplex PCR, yet TCRdb's version contains in-frame clones alone and is incomplete. Here the sample spans roughly 82,000 clones, about 91% being singletons. The J gene is TRBJ2-7, the V gene TRBV9; 7 bases fit TRBD1. Sequenced input: Tregs sorted from blood. This TCR was sampled from a human donor in good health. The CDR3 bases are TGTGCCAGCAGTAAAAGACAGGGCAGGGAGTACGAGCAGTACTTC. Translated: CASSKRQGREYEQYF.